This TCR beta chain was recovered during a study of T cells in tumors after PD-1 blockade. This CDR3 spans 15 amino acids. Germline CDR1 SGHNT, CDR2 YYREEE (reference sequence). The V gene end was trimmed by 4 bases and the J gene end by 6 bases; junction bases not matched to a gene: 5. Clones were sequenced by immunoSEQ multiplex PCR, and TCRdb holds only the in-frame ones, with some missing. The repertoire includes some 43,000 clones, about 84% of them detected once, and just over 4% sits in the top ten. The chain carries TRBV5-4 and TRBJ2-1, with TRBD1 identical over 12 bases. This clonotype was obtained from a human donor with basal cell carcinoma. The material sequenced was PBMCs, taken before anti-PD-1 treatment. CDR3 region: CASSTGQGATNEQFF. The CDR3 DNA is TGTGCCAGCAGCACGGGACAGGGGGCCACCAATGAGCAGTTCTTC.